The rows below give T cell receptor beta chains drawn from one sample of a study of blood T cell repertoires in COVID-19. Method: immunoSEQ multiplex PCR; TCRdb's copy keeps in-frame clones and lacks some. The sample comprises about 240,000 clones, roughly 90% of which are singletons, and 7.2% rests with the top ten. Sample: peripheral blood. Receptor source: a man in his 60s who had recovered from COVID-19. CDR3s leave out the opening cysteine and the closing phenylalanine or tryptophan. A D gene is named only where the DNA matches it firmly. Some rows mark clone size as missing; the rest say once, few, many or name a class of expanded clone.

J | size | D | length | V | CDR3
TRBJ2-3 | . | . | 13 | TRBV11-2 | ASSFLLGSTDTQY
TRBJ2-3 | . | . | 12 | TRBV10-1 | ASSRNSGTDTQY
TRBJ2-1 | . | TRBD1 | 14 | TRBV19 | ASSITGVVSYNEQF
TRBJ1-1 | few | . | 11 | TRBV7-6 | ASSLGSRTEAF
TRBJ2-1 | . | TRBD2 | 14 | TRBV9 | ASKPTSGSSYNEQF
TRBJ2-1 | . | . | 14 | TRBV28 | ASSLMTPIAYNEQF
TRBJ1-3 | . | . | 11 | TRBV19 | ASSWGPGNTIY
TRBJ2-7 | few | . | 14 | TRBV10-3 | AISDPIQQVSYEQY
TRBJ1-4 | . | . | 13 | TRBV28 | ASSSSVSTNEKLF
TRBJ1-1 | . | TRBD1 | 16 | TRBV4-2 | ASSQAQDRGVGNTEAF
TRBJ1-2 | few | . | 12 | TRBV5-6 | ASSFKDRPYGYT
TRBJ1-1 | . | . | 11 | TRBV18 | ASSQNGGTEAF
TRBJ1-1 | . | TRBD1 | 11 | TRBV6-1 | ASSLTGGTEAF
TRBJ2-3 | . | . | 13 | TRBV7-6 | ASSFSGGSTDTQY
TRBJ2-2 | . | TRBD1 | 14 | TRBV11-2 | ASSRRRTGPTGELF
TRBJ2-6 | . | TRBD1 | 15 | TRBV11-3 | ASSLGQGAPGANVLT
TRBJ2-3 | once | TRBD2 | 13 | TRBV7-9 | ASSFGRGGGDTQY
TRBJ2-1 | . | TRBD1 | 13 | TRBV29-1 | SVEGRGQGNNEQF
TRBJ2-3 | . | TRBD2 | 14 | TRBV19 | ASSAWTSGGTDTQY
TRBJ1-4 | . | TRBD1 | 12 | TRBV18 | ASSQGQGNEKLF
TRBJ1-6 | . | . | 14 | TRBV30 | AWSPPLRGYNSPLH
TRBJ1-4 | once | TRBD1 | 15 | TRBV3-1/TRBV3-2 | ASSQGTGAKVNEKLF
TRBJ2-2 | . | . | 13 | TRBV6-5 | ASSRLDRTTGELF
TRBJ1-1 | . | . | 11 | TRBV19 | ACLTRSGTEAF
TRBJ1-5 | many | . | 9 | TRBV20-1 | SAHPGQPQH
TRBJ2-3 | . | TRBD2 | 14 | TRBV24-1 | ATHGTSGGAIDTQY
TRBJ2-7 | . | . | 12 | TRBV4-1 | ASSQSTGYYEQY
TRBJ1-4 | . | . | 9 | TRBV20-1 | SARTNEKLF
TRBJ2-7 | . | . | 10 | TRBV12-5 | ASGLVGAGQY
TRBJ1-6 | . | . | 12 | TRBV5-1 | ASSSRQANSPLH
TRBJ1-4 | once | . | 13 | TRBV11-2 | ASSLTGLTNEKLF
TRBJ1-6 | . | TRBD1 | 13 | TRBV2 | ASSDRQGRNSPLH
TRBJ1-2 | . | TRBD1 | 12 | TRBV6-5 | ASSYSGTAYGYT
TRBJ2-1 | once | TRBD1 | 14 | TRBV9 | ASSVVTAQGGNEQF
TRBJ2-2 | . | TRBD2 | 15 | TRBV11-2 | ASSLDLWTSRTGELF
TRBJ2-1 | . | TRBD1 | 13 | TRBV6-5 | ASSYGTGTNNEQF
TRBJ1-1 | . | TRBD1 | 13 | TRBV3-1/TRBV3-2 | ASSPVRRQGHQAF
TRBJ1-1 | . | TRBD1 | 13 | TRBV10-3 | AISESGGQYTEAF
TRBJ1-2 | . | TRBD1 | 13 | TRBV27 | AREGTGKISYGYT
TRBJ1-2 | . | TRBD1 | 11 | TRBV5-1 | ASSHGTAGGYT
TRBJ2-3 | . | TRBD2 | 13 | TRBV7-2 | ASSFWTRGTDTQY
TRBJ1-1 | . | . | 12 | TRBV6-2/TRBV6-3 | ASSYGSANTEAF
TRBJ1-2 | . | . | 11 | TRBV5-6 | ASMDRNNYGYT
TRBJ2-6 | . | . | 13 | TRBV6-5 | ASRDNASGANVLT
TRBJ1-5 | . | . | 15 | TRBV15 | ATSRVPGENSNQPQH
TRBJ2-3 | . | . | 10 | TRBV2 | ASSGRGDTQY
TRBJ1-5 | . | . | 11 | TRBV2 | ASSDYRDQPQH
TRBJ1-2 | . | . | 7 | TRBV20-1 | SGGTGYT
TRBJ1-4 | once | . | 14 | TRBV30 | AWSDHRQELNEKLF
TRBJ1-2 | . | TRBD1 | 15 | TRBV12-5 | ASGLVRHRDRSYGYT
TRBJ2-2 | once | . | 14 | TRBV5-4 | ASSLASQGNTGELF
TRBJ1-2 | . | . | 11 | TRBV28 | ASSVGQHYGYT
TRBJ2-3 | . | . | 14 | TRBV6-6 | ASRREQGSSTDTQY
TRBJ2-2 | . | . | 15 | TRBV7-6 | ASSRGPVASYTGELF
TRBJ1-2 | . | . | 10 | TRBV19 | ARRSGEYGYT